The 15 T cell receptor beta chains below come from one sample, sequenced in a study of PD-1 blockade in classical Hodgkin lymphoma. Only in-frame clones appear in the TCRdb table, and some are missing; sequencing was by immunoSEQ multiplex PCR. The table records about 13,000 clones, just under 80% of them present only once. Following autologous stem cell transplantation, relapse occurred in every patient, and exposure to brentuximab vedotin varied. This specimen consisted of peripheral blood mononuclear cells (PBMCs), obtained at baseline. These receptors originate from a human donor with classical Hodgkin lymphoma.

The CDR3 reads CASSNTGPRDEQYF. DNA for the CDR3: TGTGCCAGCAGCAACACGGGACCAAGGGACGAGCAGTACTTC. This chain joins TRBV7-2 and TRBJ2-7; TRBD1 or TRBD2 may be the D gene (5 bases each). The germline gives CDR1 SGHTA, CDR2 FQGNSA. This CDR3 has 14 residues. Trimming removed 5 bases at V and 5 bases at J, with 16 bases between.

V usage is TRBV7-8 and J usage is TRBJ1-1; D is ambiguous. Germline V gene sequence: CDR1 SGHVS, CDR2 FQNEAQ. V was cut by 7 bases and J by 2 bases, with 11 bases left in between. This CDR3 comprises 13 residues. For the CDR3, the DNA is TGTGCCAGCACCCGAGGGCTTAACACTGAAGCTTTCTTT. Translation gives CASTRGLNTEAFF.

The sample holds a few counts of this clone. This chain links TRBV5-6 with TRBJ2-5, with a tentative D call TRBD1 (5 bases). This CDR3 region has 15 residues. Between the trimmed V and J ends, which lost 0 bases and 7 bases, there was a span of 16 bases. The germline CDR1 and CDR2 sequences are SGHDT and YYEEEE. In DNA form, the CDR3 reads TGTGCCAGCAGCTTGGACAGGTGGCCCCCAGGGACCCAGTACTTC. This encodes CASSLDRWPPGTQYF.

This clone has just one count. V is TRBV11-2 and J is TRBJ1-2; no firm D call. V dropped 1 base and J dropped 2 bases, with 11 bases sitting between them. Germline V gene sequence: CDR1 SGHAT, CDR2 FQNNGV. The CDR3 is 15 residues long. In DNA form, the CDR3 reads TGTGCCAGCAGCTTAGGGGTTTCCCGAAACTATGGCTACACCTTC. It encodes CASSLGVSRNYGYTF.

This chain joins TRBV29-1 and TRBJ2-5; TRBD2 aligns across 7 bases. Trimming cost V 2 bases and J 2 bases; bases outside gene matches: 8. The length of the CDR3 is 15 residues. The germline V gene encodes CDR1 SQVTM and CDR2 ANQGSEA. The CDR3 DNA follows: TGCAGCGTTGAATGGGGGGGAGGGTGGCAAGAGACCCAGTACTTC. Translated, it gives CSVEWGGGWQETQYF.

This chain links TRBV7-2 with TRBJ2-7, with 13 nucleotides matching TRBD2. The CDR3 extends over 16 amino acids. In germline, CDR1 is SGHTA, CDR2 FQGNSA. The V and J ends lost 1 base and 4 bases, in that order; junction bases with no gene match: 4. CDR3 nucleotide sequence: TGTGCCAGCAGCTTAGGACTAGCGGGAGGACTGTACGAGCAGTACTTC. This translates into CASSLGLAGGLYEQYF.

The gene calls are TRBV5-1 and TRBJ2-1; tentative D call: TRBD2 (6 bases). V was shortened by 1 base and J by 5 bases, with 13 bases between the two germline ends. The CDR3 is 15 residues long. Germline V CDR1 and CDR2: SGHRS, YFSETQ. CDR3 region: CASSLTSPLHNEQFF. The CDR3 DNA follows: TGCGCCAGCAGCTTGACTAGCCCCCTACACAATGAGCAGTTCTTC.

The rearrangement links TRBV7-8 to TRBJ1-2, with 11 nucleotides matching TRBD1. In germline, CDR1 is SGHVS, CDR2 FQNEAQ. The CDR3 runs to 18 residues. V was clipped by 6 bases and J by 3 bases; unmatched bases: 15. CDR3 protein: CASSNGWDRGALYYGYTF. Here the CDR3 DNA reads TGTGCCAGCAGTAACGGATGGGACAGGGGGGCCCTATACTATGGCTACACCTTC.

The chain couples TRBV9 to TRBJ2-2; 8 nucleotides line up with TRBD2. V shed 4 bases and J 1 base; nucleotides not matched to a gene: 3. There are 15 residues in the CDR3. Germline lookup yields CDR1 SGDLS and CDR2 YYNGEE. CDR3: CASSRTSGNTGELFF. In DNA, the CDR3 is TGTGCCAGCAGCCGTACTAGCGGGAACACCGGGGAGCTGTTTTTT.

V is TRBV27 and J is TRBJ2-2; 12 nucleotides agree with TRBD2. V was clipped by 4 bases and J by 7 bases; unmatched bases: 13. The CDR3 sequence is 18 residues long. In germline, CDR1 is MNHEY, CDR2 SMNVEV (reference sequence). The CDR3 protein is CASSSSLAGGPVGGELFF. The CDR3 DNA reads TGTGCCAGCAGTTCCTCTCTAGCGGGAGGGCCGGTAGGCGGGGAGCTGTTTTTT.

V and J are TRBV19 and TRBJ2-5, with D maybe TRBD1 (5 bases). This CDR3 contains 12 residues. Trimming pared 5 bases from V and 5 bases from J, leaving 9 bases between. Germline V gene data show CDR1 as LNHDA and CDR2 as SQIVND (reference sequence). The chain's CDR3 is CASSDKGETQYF. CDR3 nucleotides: TGTGCCAGTAGTGATAAGGGGGAGACCCAGTACTTC.

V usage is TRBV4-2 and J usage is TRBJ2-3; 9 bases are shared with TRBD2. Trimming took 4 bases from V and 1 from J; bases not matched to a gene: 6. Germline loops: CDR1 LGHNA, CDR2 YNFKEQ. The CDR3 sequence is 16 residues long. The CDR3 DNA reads TGTGCCAGCAGCCTCGGATTAGCGGGGGGCACAGATACGCAGTATTTT. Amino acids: CASSLGLAGGTDTQYF.

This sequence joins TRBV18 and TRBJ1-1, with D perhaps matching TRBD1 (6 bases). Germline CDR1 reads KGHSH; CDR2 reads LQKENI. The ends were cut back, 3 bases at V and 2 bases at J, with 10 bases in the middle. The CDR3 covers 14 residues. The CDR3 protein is CASSPLDSNTEAFF. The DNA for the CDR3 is TGTGCCAGCTCACCGCTGGACAGTAACACTGAAGCTTTCTTT.

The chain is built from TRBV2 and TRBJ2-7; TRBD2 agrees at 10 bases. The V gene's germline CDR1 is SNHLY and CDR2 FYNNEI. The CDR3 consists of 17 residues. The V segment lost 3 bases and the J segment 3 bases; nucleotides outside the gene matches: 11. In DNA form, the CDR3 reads TGTGCCAGCAGTGACGTTCGAGTAGCGGGAGGTGGCTACGAGCAGTACTTC. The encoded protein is CASSDVRVAGGGYEQYF.

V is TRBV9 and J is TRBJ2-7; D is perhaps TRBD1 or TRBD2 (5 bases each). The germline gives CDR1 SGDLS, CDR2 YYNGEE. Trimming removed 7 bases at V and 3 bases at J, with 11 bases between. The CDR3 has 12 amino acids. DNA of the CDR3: TGTGCCAGCGGACCAGGGAGCTACGAGCAGTACTTC. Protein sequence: CASGPGSYEQYF.